The sequence of this T cell receptor (beta chain) was determined in a study of CD8+ T cells in alopecia areata. Study overall: Among treated patients, oral tofacitinib was administered at 5 to 10 mg twice daily.

Sequencing used cDNA as its template, made by extracting RNA and reverse transcribing it. Clones were sequenced by immunoSEQ multiplex PCR, and TCRdb holds only the in-frame ones, with some missing. Of 150,000 or so clones detected, 70% to 90% appear once; the ten largest clones hold roughly 13%. The CDR3 extends over 15 amino acids. Germline-derived CDR1 and CDR2 are SNHLY and FYNNEI. V was shortened by 6 bases and J by 6 bases, with 19 bases between the two germline ends. Treatment defined: oral pan-JAK inhibitor, 5-10 mg twice daily. The chain is built from TRBV2 and TRBJ2-3; maybe TRBD1 (5 bases). The sequences come from CD8+ T cells sorted from blood, collected at week 4, from a patient treated with tofacitinib. This TCR came from a human donor with alopecia areata. CDR3 nucleotide sequence: TGTGCCAGCAGCCCCGGTGGGGCCCTGGTGGATACGCAGTATTTT. Its protein product is CASSPGGALVDTQYF.